Shown below are 17 T cell receptor beta chains from a single sample sequenced in a study of blood T cell repertoires in COVID-19. Profiling relied on immunoSEQ multiplex PCR, and the TCRdb table lists in-frame clones only, not all of them. The table has some 94,000 clones, roughly 89% seen once; the top ten hold less than 2%. The sequenced sample consisted of peripheral blood. All receptors derive from a man between 65 and 85 years old with active or convalescent COVID-19.

For the CDR3, the DNA is TGTGCCAGCAGCATTGACAGGGGAGGGGAGCTGTTTTTT. Its protein is CASSIDRGGELFF. The chain recombines TRBV5-4 with TRBJ2-2; 8 positions match TRBD1. Trimming took 4 bases from V and 8 from J; bases not matched to a gene: 4. CDR3 length: 13 amino acids. Germline V gene lookup returns CDR1 SGHNT and CDR2 YYREEE (reference sequence).

Concerning this clone itself: This sample also contains other DNA sequences that code for the same CDR3. The chain has TRBV20-1 and TRBJ2-7, with a possible D match to TRBD1 (6 bases). CDR1 is DFQATT, CDR2 SNEGSKA, per germline (reference sequence). V was cut by 3 bases and J by 4 bases, with 7 bases left in between. CDR3 length equals 11 residues. CDR3 amino acids: CSARDSYEQYF. For the CDR3, the DNA is TGCAGTGCTAGGGACAGTTACGAGCAGTACTTC.

The chain recombines TRBV7-9 with TRBJ2-3; 10 bases agree with TRBD1. V lost 4 bases, J lost 3 bases, and 10 bases stayed unmatched. The CDR3 spans 17 residues. Germline CDR1 reads SEHNR; CDR2 reads FQNEAQ (reference sequence). This CDR3 is CASSSSQPGQGTDTQYF. The CDR3 region has the DNA TGTGCCAGCAGCTCCTCTCAGCCGGGACAGGGGACAGATACGCAGTATTTT.

CDR3 sequence reads: CASSAGWTQYF. The CDR3 bases are TGTGCCAGCAGTGCCGGTTGGACCCAGTACTTC. This sequence joins TRBV2 and TRBJ2-5; D call uncertain. Trimming pared 4 bases from V and 7 bases from J, leaving 7 bases between. The CDR3 totals 11 residues. Germline V gene data show CDR1 as SNHLY and CDR2 as FYNNEI.

The DNA of the CDR3 is TGTGCCAGCAGCTTAGCTGGGACAGGGCGGTCCTACGAGCAGTACTTC. Translation gives CASSLAGTGRSYEQYF. The chain has TRBV7-9 and TRBJ2-7; TRBD1 aligns across 9 bases. This CDR3 has 16 residues. The germline CDR1 and CDR2 sequences are SEHNR and FQNEAQ (reference sequence). With V trimmed by 0 bases and J by 1 base, 4 bases remained unmatched.

The DNA for the CDR3 is TGTGCCAGCAGAAACGACAGGGGTATGGGGGCTTTCTTT. Protein sequence: CASRNDRGMGAFF. The rearrangement joins TRBV28 to TRBJ1-1; 8 bases map to TRBD1. The CDR3 is 13 residues long. The germline V gene has CDR1 MDHEN and CDR2 SYDVKM. Unmatched junction bases numbered 11, after V lost 6 bases and J lost 11 bases.

This clone was recorded a few times. The chain carries TRBV5-1 and TRBJ1-1; D gene unclear. Germline V gene data show CDR1 as SGHRS and CDR2 as YFSETQ. V lost 2 bases to trimming and J lost 9 bases, with 20 bases between them. The CDR3 has 15 amino acids. The CDR3 DNA sequence: TGCGCCAGCAGCTTTAGTACTGGGCAGAATTCAAAAGCTTTCTTT. Amino acids: CASSFSTGQNSKAFF.

This clone has only one observation. The V gene is TRBV2, the J gene TRBJ2-5; 13 nucleotides line up with TRBD2. Germline lookup yields CDR1 SNHLY and CDR2 FYNNEI. V gave up 8 bases and J gave up 5 bases; unmatched junction bases: 5. The CDR3 has 14 amino acids. The CDR3 DNA reads as TGTGCCAGCGGACTAGCGGGGGCTGGGGAGACCCAGTACTTC. Encoded protein: CASGLAGAGETQYF.

The J gene is TRBJ1-4, the V gene TRBV6-6, with D perhaps TRBD1 (6 bases). CDR1 MNHNY and CDR2 SVGAGI come from the germline V gene (reference sequence). Between the trimmed V and J ends, which lost 5 bases and 7 bases, there was a span of 23 bases. The CDR3 has 17 amino acids. CDR3 sequence: CASSPRGQFGVSEKLFF. Here the CDR3 DNA reads TGTGCCAGCAGTCCACGCGGACAGTTTGGAGTTTCTGAAAAACTGTTTTTT.

The chain joins TRBV7-2 to TRBJ1-6; no clear D gene. This CDR3 has 15 residues. In germline, CDR1 is SGHTA, CDR2 FQGNSA. Trimming removed 4 bases at V and 0 bases at J, with 7 bases between. Here the CDR3 DNA reads TGTGCCAGCAGCTCGGGGAGCTCCTATAATTCACCCCTCCACTTT. It specifies CASSSGSSYNSPLHF.

This clone was counted once. The genes are TRBV7-8 and TRBJ1-4; 8 bases align to TRBD1. CDR1 and CDR2 from the germline V gene are SGHVS and FQNEAQ. Trimming removed 0 bases from V and 8 bases from J; junction bases left unmatched: 5. The CDR3 spans 15 residues. The CDR3 DNA is TGTGCCAGCAGCTTAGCGGACAGGGATGGGGAAAAACTGTTTTTT. Its protein product is CASSLADRDGEKLFF.

The table lists this clone with a few counts. The rearrangement uses TRBV5-4 and TRBJ1-4, with D perhaps matching TRBD1 (5 bases). Between the trimmed V and J ends, which lost 4 bases and 5 bases, there was a span of 12 bases. Germline V lookup: CDR1 SGHNT, CDR2 YYREEE (reference sequence). This CDR3 region has 14 residues. CDR3 in amino acids: CASSMDTRNEKLFF. The CDR3 DNA is TGTGCCAGCAGCATGGACACGCGGAATGAAAAACTGTTTTTT.

The V and J genes are TRBV4-1 and TRBJ2-6, with a tentative D call TRBD2 (6 bases). The CDR3 length is 15 residues. Trimming took off 4 bases at V and 2 bases at J, with 9 bases between the two ends. The germline V gene encodes CDR1 MGHRA and CDR2 YSYEKL. In DNA, the CDR3 is TGCGCCAGCAGCCCCGGGGGAGCTGGGGCCAACGTCCTGACTTTC. Amino acid sequence: CASSPGGAGANVLTF.

In this sample, this clone turned up once. V and J are TRBV5-8 and TRBJ1-2, with 9 bases identical to TRBD1. J lost 3 bases, V lost 1 base, and 4 bases had no gene match. From germline, CDR1 is SGHTS and CDR2 YDEGEE. This CDR3 is 15 amino acids long. The CDR3: CASSLTGGKDYGYTF. The DNA of the CDR3 is TGTGCCAGCAGCTTGACAGGGGGCAAGGACTATGGCTACACCTTC.

The CDR3 reads CASSQGLAFLNTGELFF. The CDR3 DNA reads TGCGCCAGCAGCCAAGGGCTAGCGTTCCTAAACACCGGGGAGCTGTTTTTT. The V and J genes are TRBV4-1 and TRBJ2-2; a possible D gene is TRBD2 (6 bases). This CDR3 has 17 amino acids. V was cut by 1 base and J by 2 bases, with 14 bases left in between. CDR1 MGHRA and CDR2 YSYEKL come from the germline V gene.

The V gene is TRBV6-5, the J gene TRBJ1-4; tentative D call: TRBD1 (6 bases). The CDR3 has 14 residues. In germline, CDR1 is MNHEY, CDR2 SVGAGI. Trimming cost V 4 bases and J 5 bases, with 11 bases left between them. Here the CDR3 reads CASSSGTRNEKLFF. The CDR3, as DNA: TGTGCCAGCAGTTCCGGGACAAGGAATGAAAAACTGTTTTTT.

V and J are TRBV7-9 and TRBJ1-2, with 11 bases identical to TRBD1. Trimming at V came to 4 bases and at J to 5 bases, leaving 6 bases not matched to a gene. CDR1 and CDR2 (germline): SEHNR, FQNEAQ (reference sequence). CDR3 length: 15 residues. The DNA of the CDR3 is TGTGCCAGCAGCTCGGACAGGGGGCCCGGGTATGGCTACACCTTC. Its protein product is CASSSDRGPGYGYTF. The full variable domain, in which reference TRBV7-9 and TRBJ1-2 provide the parts outside the CDR3, is DTGVSQNPRHKITKRGQNVTFRCDPISEHNRLYWYRQTLGQGPEFLTYFQNEAQLEKSRLLSDRFSAERPKGSFSTLEIQRTEQGDSAMYLCASSSDRGPGYGYTFGSGTRLTVV.